These 23 T cell receptor beta chains were all obtained from the same sample, sequenced in a study of blood T cell repertoires in COVID-19. Sequencing used immunoSEQ multiplex PCR; TCRdb keeps in-frame clones, though not all of them. This repertoire shows 150,000 to 200,000 clones, 65% to 90% found once; its top ten account for about 16%. The sequencing sample was made of PBMCs or T cells enriched from blood (not recorded which). Every receptor here comes from a man aged 50 to 60 who had recovered from COVID-19.

The V and J genes are TRBV7-3 and TRBJ2-7; 7 bases are a match to TRBD1. V gave up 0 bases and J gave up 7 bases; unmatched junction bases: 9. Germline-derived CDR1 and CDR2 are SGHTA and FQGTGA. This CDR3 is 15 amino acids long. CDR3 DNA: TGTGCCAGCAGCTTAACCCCGGGACAGTCGTCTGAGCAGTACTTC. Its translation is CASSLTPGQSSEQYF.

V usage is TRBV7-2 and J usage is TRBJ1-3; 7 bases are a match to TRBD1. Unmatched junction bases numbered 14, after V lost 7 bases and J lost 5 bases. In germline, CDR1 is SGHTA, CDR2 FQGNSA. The CDR3 spans 16 residues. The CDR3 DNA sequence: TGTGCCAGCAACGGACGGCAGGGGGGAATTCGAAACACCATATATTTT. It is translated as CASNGRQGGIRNTIYF. Full variable domain (rest looked up from reference TRBV7-2 and TRBJ1-3): GAGVSQSPSNKVTEKGKDVELRCDPISGHTALYWYRQSLGQGLEFLIYFQGNSAPDKSGLPSDRFSAERTGGSVSTLTIQRTQQEDSAVYLCASNGRQGGIRNTIYFGEGSWLTVV.

Written as DNA, the CDR3 is TGTGCCAGCAGTTACGAAGCAGGGGTCCCCCGCTACGAGCAGTACTTC. Amino acid sequence: CASSYEAGVPRYEQYF. This chain uses TRBV6-5 with TRBJ2-7, with D tentatively TRBD1 (6 bases). Trimming left V 2 bases short and J 3 bases short, with 17 bases between. The CDR3 length is 16 residues. Germline CDR1 is MNHEY and CDR2 is SVGAGI.

The table lists this clone with a count of one. The rearrangement links TRBV18 to TRBJ1-4; D is undetermined. There are 14 residues in the CDR3. Trimming left V 3 bases short and J 5 bases short, with 10 bases between. Germline CDR1 KGHSH, CDR2 LQKENI. CDR3 amino acids: CASSPRVENEKLFF. The DNA for the CDR3 is TGTGCCAGCTCACCCCGGGTTGAGAATGAAAAACTGTTTTTT.

The J gene is TRBJ2-2, the V gene TRBV5-6; D might be TRBD1 (5 bases). Trimming took 4 bases from V and 0 from J, leaving 10 bases between them. CDR1 and CDR2 (germline): SGHDT, YYEEEE. CDR3 length: 15 amino acids. The CDR3 here is CASSPGHSNTGELFF. Here the CDR3 DNA reads TGTGCCAGCAGCCCCGGACACTCGAACACCGGGGAGCTGTTTTTT.

V and J are TRBV27 and TRBJ2-7, with D perhaps TRBD1 (5 bases). CDR1 and CDR2 (germline): MNHEY, SMNVEV (reference sequence). The CDR3 contains 13 residues. V lost 7 bases and J lost 7, with 17 bases in between. The DNA for the CDR3 is TGTGCCAGCACTCCGGGTCAGGGCAAAGAGCAGTACTTC. Residues: CASTPGQGKEQYF.

V is TRBV18 and J is TRBJ1-4, with 10 nucleotides matching TRBD1. V lost 5 bases and J lost 8; bases outside the gene matches: 11. CDR3 length equals 16 residues. The germline V gene has CDR1 KGHSH and CDR2 LQKENI. CDR3 DNA: TGTGCCAGCTCAGGGAGTCCGGGACAGGGGACGGAAAAACTGTTTTTT. This translates into CASSGSPGQGTEKLFF.

The gene calls are TRBV4-1 and TRBJ1-2, with 8 bases identical to TRBD1. Germline CDR1 and CDR2: MGHRA and YSYEKL. The length of the CDR3 is 14 residues. V was clipped by 3 bases and J by 4 bases; unmatched bases: 4. The CDR3 sequence: CASSQSGTGYGYTF. The CDR3 coding sequence is TGCGCCAGCAGCCAGAGCGGGACAGGCTATGGCTACACCTTC.

The CDR3 DNA sequence: TGCAGTGCTATTGACAGGGCAAATCAGCCCCAGCATTTT. As protein: CSAIDRANQPQHF. The chain recombines TRBV20-1 with TRBJ1-5; 7 bases align to TRBD1. Germline CDR1 and CDR2: DFQATT and SNEGSKA (reference sequence). This CDR3 has 13 amino acids. After removal of 4 bases from V and 4 bases from J, the junction contained 4 bases not matched to a gene.

This chain joins TRBV19 and TRBJ2-1; the match to TRBD2 covers 10 bases. After removal of 2 bases from V and 3 bases from J, the junction contained 10 bases not matched to a gene. This CDR3 has 18 amino acids. Germline V CDR1 and CDR2: LNHDA, SQIVND (reference sequence). CDR3 loop: CASSIRGLAGGNYNEQFF. CDR3 coding DNA: TGTGCCAGTAGTATAAGAGGGTTAGCGGGGGGCAACTACAATGAGCAGTTCTTC.

The rearrangement links TRBV15 to TRBJ2-7; 7 positions agree with TRBD1. Unmatched junction bases numbered 2, after V lost 3 bases and J lost 0 bases. The CDR3 is made up of 14 amino acids. Germline-derived CDR1 and CDR2 are LNHNV and YYDKDF (reference sequence). DNA for the CDR3: TGTGCCACCAGCAGGGGGGACAGCTCCTACGAGCAGTACTTC. Its protein is CATSRGDSSYEQYF.

This clone was detected only once. The rearrangement links TRBV12-3 or TRBV12-4 to TRBJ1-2; TRBD1 is a possible D gene (5 bases). With 6 bases removed from V and 7 bases from J, the gap between germline ends came to 15 bases. CDR3 length: 13 amino acids. The CDR3 region has the DNA TGTGCCAGCAGCCCAAGCTTGGGGGGTGGCTACACCTTC. Its protein is CASSPSLGGGYTF.

This chain links TRBV15 with TRBJ1-6; unclear D gene. This CDR3 spans 14 amino acids. The V end lost 0 bases, the J end lost 10 bases, and 10 bases lay between the germline ends. Germline loops: CDR1 LNHNV, CDR2 YYDKDF (reference sequence). CDR3 sequence (DNA): TGTGCCACCAGCAGAGATTCTGCGAGCTCACCCCTCCACTTT. Amino acid sequence: CATSRDSASSPLHF. The full variable domain, rest sourced from reference TRBV15 and TRBJ1-6, is DAMVIQNPRYQVTQFGKPVTLSCSQTLNHNVMYWYQQKSSQAPKLLFHYYDKDFNNEADTPDNFQSRRPNTSFCFLDIRSPGLGDTAMYLCATSRDSASSPLHFGNGTRLTVT.

The rearrangement links TRBV7-6 to TRBJ2-1; 12 nucleotides align to TRBD2. J was trimmed by 5 bases and V by 4 bases; bases with no gene match: 6. The CDR3 has 16 residues. CDR1 and CDR2 (germline): SGHVS, FNYEAQ. The CDR3 protein is CASSSALAGGNNEQFF. In DNA form, the CDR3 reads TGTGCCAGCAGCTCCGCCCTAGCGGGGGGGAACAATGAGCAGTTCTTC.

The J gene is TRBJ1-5, the V gene TRBV18; 9 nucleotides match TRBD1. Per the germline V gene, CDR1 is KGHSH and CDR2 is LQKENI. V shed 4 bases, J shed 6 bases, and the junction held 7 bases outside the gene matches. The CDR3 has 15 amino acids. The CDR3 DNA reads as TGTGCCAGCTCACGGGACAGGGTAGGAACTCAGCCCCAGCATTTT. Residues: CASSRDRVGTQPQHF.

The rearrangement links TRBV7-9 to TRBJ2-1; maybe TRBD1 (6 bases). V was trimmed by 3 bases and J by 10 bases, leaving 16 bases between them. Germline CDR1 and CDR2: SEHNR and FQNEAQ (reference sequence). There are 14 residues in the CDR3. The CDR3 reads CASSLPSDRSEQFF. The CDR3 DNA follows: TGTGCCAGCAGCTTGCCATCCGACAGGTCGGAGCAGTTCTTC.

The V call is TRBV11-2, the J call TRBJ2-3; tentative D call: TRBD2 (5 bases). This CDR3 has 13 amino acids. V lost 0 bases to trimming and J lost 8 bases, with 9 bases between them. Germline CDR1 is SGHAT and CDR2 is FQNNGV. The CDR3 DNA follows: TGTGCCAGCAGCTTAGATGTGGGGAGTACGCAGTATTTT. This encodes CASSLDVGSTQYF.

V gene TRBV27 combines with J gene TRBJ1-3; D call uncertain. V lost 6 bases and J 0 bases, leaving 15 bases between the germline ends. The CDR3 covers 16 residues. Germline CDR1 reads MNHEY; CDR2 reads SMNVEV (reference sequence). The CDR3 loop reads CASSRDLRSSGNTIYF. The CDR3 DNA reads TGTGCCAGCAGCCGCGACCTGCGGAGCTCTGGAAACACCATATATTTT.

CDR3 sequence (DNA): TGTGCCAGCCCCGGGACACTGGAGACCCAGTACTTC. It translates to CASPGTLETQYF. The V and J genes are TRBV21-1 and TRBJ2-5; TRBD1, the table's D call, was not compared with the DNA. TRBV21-1 is a known pseudogene. CDR3 length: 12 amino acids.

The chain joins TRBV18 to TRBJ1-3; 8 bases are a match to TRBD1. V shed 2 bases, J shed 2 bases, and the junction held 5 bases outside the gene matches. Germline lookup yields CDR1 KGHSH and CDR2 LQKENI. The CDR3 runs to 16 residues. The DNA for the CDR3 is TGTGCCAGCTCACCAAGGACAGGGAGGGCTGGAAACACCATATATTTT. Its translation: CASSPRTGRAGNTIYF.

The genes are TRBV19 and TRBJ1-5; 9 nucleotides match TRBD1. V lost 5 bases and J lost 4; bases outside the gene matches: 6. There are 15 residues in the CDR3. Germline loops: CDR1 LNHDA, CDR2 SQIVND (reference sequence). The CDR3: CASSRTGVINQPQHF. CDR3 coding DNA: TGTGCCAGTAGTCGGACAGGGGTCATTAATCAGCCCCAGCATTTT.

This chain links TRBV5-1 with TRBJ1-2; 7 nucleotides line up with TRBD1. J lost 8 bases, V lost 3 bases, and 10 bases had no gene match. This CDR3 has 14 amino acids. Germline lookup yields CDR1 SGHRS and CDR2 YFSETQ. CDR3 in amino acids: CASSWPDRARGYTF. Here the CDR3 DNA reads TGCGCCAGCAGCTGGCCCGACAGGGCACGAGGCTACACCTTC.

This rearrangement joins TRBV5-1 to TRBJ1-2; 8 bases are shared with TRBD1. V dropped 0 bases and J dropped 6; count of bases not matched to a gene: 7. The CDR3 is made up of 15 amino acids. Germline V lookup: CDR1 SGHRS, CDR2 YFSETQ. CDR3 region: CASSLAVGRGHGYTF. CDR3 nucleotide sequence: TGCGCCAGCAGCTTGGCCGTGGGCAGGGGGCATGGCTACACCTTC.